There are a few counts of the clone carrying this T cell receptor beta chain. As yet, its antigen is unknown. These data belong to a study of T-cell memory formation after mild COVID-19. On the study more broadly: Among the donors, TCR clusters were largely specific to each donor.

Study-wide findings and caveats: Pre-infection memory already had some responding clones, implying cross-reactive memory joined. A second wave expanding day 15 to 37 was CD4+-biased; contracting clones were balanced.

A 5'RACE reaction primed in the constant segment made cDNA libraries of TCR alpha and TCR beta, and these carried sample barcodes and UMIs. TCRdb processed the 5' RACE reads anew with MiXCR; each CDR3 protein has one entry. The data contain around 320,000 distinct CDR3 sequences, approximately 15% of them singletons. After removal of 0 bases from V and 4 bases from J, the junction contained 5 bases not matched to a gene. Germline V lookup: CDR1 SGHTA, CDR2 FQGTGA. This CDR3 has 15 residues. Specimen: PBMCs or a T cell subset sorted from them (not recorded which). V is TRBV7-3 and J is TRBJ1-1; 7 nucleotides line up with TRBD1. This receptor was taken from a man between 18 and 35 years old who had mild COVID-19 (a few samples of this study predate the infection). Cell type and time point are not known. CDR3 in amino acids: CASSLTSGGGTEAFF. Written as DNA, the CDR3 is TGTGCCAGCAGCTTAACCTCAGGGGGTGGCACTGAAGCTTTCTTT.